The TCR beta chain under discussion was sequenced for a study of blood T cell repertoires in COVID-19. This table comes from immunoSEQ multiplex PCR, and its TCRdb copy is limited to in-frame clones, with some not included. The repertoire holds about 160,000 clones, with over 80% as singletons. The V gene's germline CDR1 is SGHTA and CDR2 FQGNSA. V lost 4 bases and J lost 4; bases outside the gene matches: 5. The CDR3 consists of 15 residues. The TCR originated in a man aged 25 to 45 with COVID-19, enrolled during active disease. The chain joins TRBV7-2 to TRBJ1-5, with 9 nucleotides matching TRBD1. Sequences were obtained from peripheral blood. The DNA of the CDR3 is TGTGCCAGCAGCTCACAGGGGGCGCGAAATCAGCCCCAGCATTTT. Translating it yields CASSSQGARNQPQHF.